The present T cell receptor (beta chain) was sequenced within a study of spatial heterogeneity in lung cancer (dated by TCRdb to between 2017 and 2020). Looking at the study overall: Beta-chain transcripts were consistently detected in greater numbers than alpha-chain transcripts, which likely reflected higher beta-chain transcript abundance. A strong correlation was found between TCR transcript counts in tumor regions and a T cell transcriptional module score from matched bulk RNA-seq. Both alpha and beta chains were TCR-sequenced in 200 to 250 tumor regions, roughly 70 matched nontumor lung samples and 56 PBMC samples obtained at surgery. TCR repertoire features were related to nonsynonymous mutation counts determined by whole-exome sequencing of tumor tissue. In non-small cell lung cancer, the study quantitatively compared TCR alpha and beta repertoires across several tumor regions, matched nontumor lung, and blood. In the raw uncorrected reads, each unique combination of TCR and UMI appeared more than ten times on average.

CDR1 is given as MDHEN and CDR2 as SYDVKM, both from the germline V gene. At the junction V is shortened by 7 bases and J by 5 bases, with 15 bases in between. The CDR3 runs 13 amino acids, cysteine and phenylalanine included. This entry keeps only the CDR3 DNA: 39 bases, framed from base 1. General conclusions and limits of the study: A correlation was observed between the number of expanded intratumoral alpha and beta TCRs and the tumor nonsynonymous mutation count. Estimated TCR-seq coverage of tumor T cells was only around 7.2% for alpha chains and about 12% for beta chains. Confirming at a functional level the hypothesis that regional TCRs recognize regional mutations was considered to require additional single-cell paired TCR alpha and beta sequencing. Counts of ubiquitous and regional expanded TCRs were found to correlate with counts of ubiquitous and regional nonsynonymous mutations, respectively.

In its sample, this clonotype was seen many times. There is no known antigen for this receptor. The record has no base qualities; no much larger clone is one base away. Little can be read into the size of this beta chain, an off-target read in a library designed for alpha chains. Library method: 5' RACE. Sequencing relied on a NextSeq 500. To allow correction of PCR and sequencing errors, the TCR library protocol tagged every TCR cDNA molecule with a unique molecular identifier. Regarding the original processing steps: TCR identification, UMI-based error correction and CDR3 extraction were performed with Decombinator tools. TCRs above a frequency of 2 per 1,000, corresponding to the top 1% of the tumor frequency distribution, were defined as expanded. Expanded tumor TCRs were classed as regional if statistically deemed absent (corrected P<0.05) from at least one tumor region, otherwise ubiquitous. Renyi diversity was calculated using the R vegan package after each repertoire was subsampled 100 times to 5,000 TCRs. CDR3 similarity networks were built from amino acid triplet string-kernel similarity, connecting CDR3s with pairwise similarity above 0.82. TCRdb reran the public reads through fastp at Q25 and MiXCR, keeping productive beta chains. Each CDR3 protein appears once, grouped with its most common genes and DNA. For this entry, the V and J calls and clone size follow TCRdb and not the study's own pipeline. A total of about 17,000 distinct CDR3 sequences appear in this sample, around 6.2% of them only once. In total, the top ten clones hold approximately 6.2% of the sample.

The time point label corresponds to: sample taken at primary tumor resection. The donors were 65 to 90 patients from the lung TRACERx cohort who had early-stage, untreated non-small cell lung cancer. For TCR sequencing, whole RNA was extracted from tumor and nontumor lung tissue, or from cryopreserved PBMC samples, and no cell sorting was done. Patients were selected for TCR sequencing only if sufficient RNA was available from at least two tumor regions. Before selection, tumor and adjacent nontumor lung specimens were reviewed by a lung pathologist. This material consisted of lung tumor tissue, taken at surgery. Recombination connected TRBV28 to TRBJ2-7; TRBD1 is perhaps the D gene, given 6 matching bases. This sequence originates from a male donor with early-stage non-small cell lung cancer. The DNA reads as follows: TGTGCCAGCAAACAACAGGGTTACGACGAGCAGTACTTC. It is translated as CASKQQGYDEQYF.